Sequencing of this TCR beta chain was carried out in a study of cytomegalovirus exposure and HLA in healthy donors. Use of 60 Vbeta and 13 Jbeta primers characterized the PCR. The table came from immunoSEQ multiplex PCR; TCRdb's copy has only in-frame clones and leaves some out. This sample has roughly 170,000 clones; 70% to 90% occur once, and the top ten carry 2% to 2.5%. The V gene end was trimmed by 10 bases and the J gene end by 1 base; junction bases not matched to a gene: 5. The CDR3 spans 14 residues. Germline lookup yields CDR1 MDHEN and CDR2 SYDVKM. The source is a woman in her thirties in good health and CMV-seronegative. V and J are TRBV28 and TRBJ2-1, with 9 bases aligning to TRBD2. The sample was PBMCs. Written as DNA, the CDR3 is TGTGCCACAGATAGCGGGAGATCCTACAATGAGCAGTTCTTC. Its protein product is CATDSGRSYNEQFF.